The 5 T cell receptor beta chains in this list originate from one sample, sequenced in a study of tumor-infiltrating lymphocytes in localized non-small cell lung cancer (dated by TCRdb to 2020 to 2022). Libraries were built with the immunoSEQ multiplex PCR assay. As stored in TCRdb, this immuneACCESS dataset retains in-frame rearrangements with V and J assigned. A fraction of the clones does not appear; measured against another copy, unresolved V genes explain less than half of the discrepancy, and the remainder lacks a known reason. The sample table records approximately 17,000 clones; around 75% of these occur just once. Of the sample, approximately 8.6% is held by the ten largest clones. The sample was lung tumor tissue. Receptor source: a human donor with non-small cell lung cancer.

The rearrangement links TRBV9 to TRBJ2-1; D gene uncertain. Germline CDR1 is SGDLS and CDR2 is YYNGEE. CDR3 length: 14 residues. V was clipped by 4 bases and J by 0 bases, with 8 bases between them. The CDR3 here is CASSSRSSYNEQFF. The CDR3, as DNA: TGTGCCAGCAGCTCGAGGAGCTCCTACAATGAGCAGTTCTTC.

The chain uses TRBV6-5 and TRBJ2-3, with D hard to call. V was trimmed by 2 bases and J by 2 bases, leaving 8 bases between them. The V gene's germline CDR1 is MNHEY and CDR2 SVGAGI. This CDR3 is 14 amino acids long. In nucleotides, the CDR3 is TGTGCCAGCAGTTACACCGGTTACACAGATACGCAGTATTTT. Protein product: CASSYTGYTDTQYF.

V usage is TRBV23-1 and J usage is TRBJ2-7; D may be TRBD2 (5 bases). TRBV23-1 is assigned to the ORF class and has an uncertain function. The CDR3 has 12 amino acids. V lost 0 bases and J lost 10, with 10 bases in between. The CDR3, as DNA: TGCGCCAGCAGTCAATCGTCGGGATGTCAGTACTTC. Translating gives CASSQSSGCQYF.

The rearrangement joins TRBV30 to TRBJ1-1; D unresolved. Germline CDR1 GTSNPN, CDR2 SVGIG (reference sequence). The V end lost 5 bases, the J end lost 4 bases, and 8 bases lay between the germline ends. This CDR3 has 11 residues. The CDR3 spells CAWGLVTEAFF. The CDR3 region has the DNA TGTGCCTGGGGGCTGGTCACTGAAGCTTTCTTT.

The genes are TRBV6-5 and TRBJ1-2; tentative D call: TRBD1 (6 bases). Germline-derived CDR1 and CDR2 are MNHEY and SVGAGI. Trimming stripped 6 bases from V and 7 bases from J, with 18 bases between. The CDR3 spans 14 residues. The CDR3 DNA reads as TGTGCCAGCAGGAGGCCTCAGGGGACGGGTGGCTACACCTTC. Residues: CASRRPQGTGGYTF.